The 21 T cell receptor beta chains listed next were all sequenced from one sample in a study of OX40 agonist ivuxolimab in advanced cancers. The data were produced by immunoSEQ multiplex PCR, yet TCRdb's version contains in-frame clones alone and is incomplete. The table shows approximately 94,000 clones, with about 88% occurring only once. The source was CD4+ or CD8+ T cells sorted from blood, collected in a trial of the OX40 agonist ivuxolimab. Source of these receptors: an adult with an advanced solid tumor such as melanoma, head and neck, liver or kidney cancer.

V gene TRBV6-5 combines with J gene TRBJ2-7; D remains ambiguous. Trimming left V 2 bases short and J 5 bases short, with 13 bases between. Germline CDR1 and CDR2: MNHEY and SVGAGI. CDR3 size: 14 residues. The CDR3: CASSYRGRTHEQYF. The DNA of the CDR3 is TGTGCCAGCAGTTACCGCGGCAGGACCCACGAGCAGTACTTC.

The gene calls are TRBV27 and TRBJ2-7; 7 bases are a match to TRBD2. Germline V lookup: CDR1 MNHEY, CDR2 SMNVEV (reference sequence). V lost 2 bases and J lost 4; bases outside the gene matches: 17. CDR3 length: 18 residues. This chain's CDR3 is CASSLRPASGGGTYEQYF. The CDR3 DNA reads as TGTGCCAGCAGTTTACGACCGGCCTCAGGCGGGGGAACTTACGAGCAGTACTTC.

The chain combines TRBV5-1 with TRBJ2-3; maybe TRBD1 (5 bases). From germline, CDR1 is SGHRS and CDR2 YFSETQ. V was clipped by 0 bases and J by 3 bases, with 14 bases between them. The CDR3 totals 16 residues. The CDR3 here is CASSLADSGPTDTQYF. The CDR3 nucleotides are TGCGCCAGCAGCTTGGCCGACAGTGGGCCAACAGATACGCAGTATTTT.

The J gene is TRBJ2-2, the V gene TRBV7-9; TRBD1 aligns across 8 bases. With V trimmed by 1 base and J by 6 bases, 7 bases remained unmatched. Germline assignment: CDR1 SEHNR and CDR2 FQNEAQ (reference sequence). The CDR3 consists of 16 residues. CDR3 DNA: TGTGCCAGCAGCTTAGGCCCCGGACAGGGCCCCGGGGAGCTGTTTTTT. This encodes CASSLGPGQGPGELFF.

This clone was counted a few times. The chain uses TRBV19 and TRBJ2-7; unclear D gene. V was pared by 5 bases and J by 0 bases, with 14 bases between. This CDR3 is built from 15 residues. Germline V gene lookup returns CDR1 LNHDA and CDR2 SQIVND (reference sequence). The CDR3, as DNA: TGTGCCAGTAGTCAACCGGGTGGTCACTCCTACGAGCAGTACTTC. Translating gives CASSQPGGHSYEQYF.

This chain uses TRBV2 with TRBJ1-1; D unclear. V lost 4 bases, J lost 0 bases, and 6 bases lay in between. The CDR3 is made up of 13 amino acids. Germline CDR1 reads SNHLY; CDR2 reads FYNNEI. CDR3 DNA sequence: TGTGCCAGCAGTGCCTCCTTGAACACTGAAGCTTTCTTT. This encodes CASSASLNTEAFF.

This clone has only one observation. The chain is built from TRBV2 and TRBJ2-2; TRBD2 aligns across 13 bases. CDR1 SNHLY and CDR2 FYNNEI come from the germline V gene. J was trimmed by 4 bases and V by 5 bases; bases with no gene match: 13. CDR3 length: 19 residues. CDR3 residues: CASSLIGLAGALLTGELFF. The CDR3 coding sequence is TGTGCCAGCAGTCTTATCGGACTAGCGGGGGCCCTCCTCACCGGGGAGCTGTTTTTT.

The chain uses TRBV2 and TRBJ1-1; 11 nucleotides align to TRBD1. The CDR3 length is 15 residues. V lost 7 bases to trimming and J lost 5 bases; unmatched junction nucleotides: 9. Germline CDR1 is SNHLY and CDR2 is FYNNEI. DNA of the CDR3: TGTGCCAGCACCCCTATGGACAGGGGGCGGACTGAAGCTTTCTTT. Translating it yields CASTPMDRGRTEAFF.

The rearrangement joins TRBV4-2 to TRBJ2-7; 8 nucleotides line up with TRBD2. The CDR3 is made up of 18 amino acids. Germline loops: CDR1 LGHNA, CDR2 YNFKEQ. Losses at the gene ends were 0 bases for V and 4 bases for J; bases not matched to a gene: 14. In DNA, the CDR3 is TGTGCCAGCAGCCAAGAAGTCGCGGGGGGTCTAACCCAATACGAGCAGTACTTC. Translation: CASSQEVAGGLTQYEQYF.

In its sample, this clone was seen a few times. This CDR3 is CASSWVYGGRRKETQYF. The CDR3 nucleotides read TGTGCCAGCAGTTGGGTGTATGGCGGGAGGCGGAAAGAGACCCAGTACTTC. This chain uses TRBV28 with TRBJ2-5, with TRBD2 identical over 8 bases. Looked up from germline, CDR1 is MDHEN and CDR2 is SYDVKM. With V trimmed by 4 bases and J by 3 bases, 13 bases remained unmatched. CDR3 length: 17 residues.

The CDR3 region has the DNA TGTGCCAGCAGCTTAGTCCCCCTTCGGTCCTACGAGCAGTACTTC. This gives the protein CASSLVPLRSYEQYF. V and J are TRBV11-1 and TRBJ2-7; D uncertain. The germline V and J ends were trimmed by 1 base and 1 base, with 11 bases remaining between them. The CDR3 covers 15 residues. Germline-derived CDR1 and CDR2 are SGHAT and FQDESV (reference sequence).

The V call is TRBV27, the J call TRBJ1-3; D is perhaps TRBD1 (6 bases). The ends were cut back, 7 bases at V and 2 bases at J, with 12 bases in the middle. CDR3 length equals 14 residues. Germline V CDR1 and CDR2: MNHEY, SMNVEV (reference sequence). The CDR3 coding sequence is TGTGCCAGCAAGGTTTCAGGGGCTGGAAACACCATATATTTT. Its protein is CASKVSGAGNTIYF.

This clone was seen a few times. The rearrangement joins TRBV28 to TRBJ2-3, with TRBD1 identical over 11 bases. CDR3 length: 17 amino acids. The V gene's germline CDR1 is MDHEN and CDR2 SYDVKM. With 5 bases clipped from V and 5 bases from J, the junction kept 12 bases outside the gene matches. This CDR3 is CASSETDRGRAVDTQYF. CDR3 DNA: TGTGCCAGCAGTGAGACGGACAGGGGGCGGGCAGTAGATACGCAGTATTTT. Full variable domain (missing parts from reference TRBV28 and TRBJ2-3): DVKVTQSSRYLVKRTGEKVFLECVQDMDHENMFWYRQDPGLGLRLIYFSYDVKMKEKGDIPEGYSVSREKKERFSLILESASTNQTSMYLCASSETDRGRAVDTQYFGPGTRLTVL.

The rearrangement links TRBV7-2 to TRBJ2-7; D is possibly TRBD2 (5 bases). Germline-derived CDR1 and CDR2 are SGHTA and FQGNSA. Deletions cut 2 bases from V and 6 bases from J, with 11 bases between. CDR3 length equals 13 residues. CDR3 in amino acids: CASSLRRGGEQYF. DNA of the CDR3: TGTGCCAGCAGCTTACGGCGCGGAGGCGAGCAGTACTTC.

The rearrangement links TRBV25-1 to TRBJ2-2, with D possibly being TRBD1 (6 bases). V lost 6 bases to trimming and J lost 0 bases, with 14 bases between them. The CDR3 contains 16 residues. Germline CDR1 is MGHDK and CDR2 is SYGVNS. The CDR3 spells CASRGDRPANTGELFF. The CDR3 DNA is TGTGCCAGCAGAGGAGACAGGCCCGCGAACACCGGGGAGCTGTTTTTT.

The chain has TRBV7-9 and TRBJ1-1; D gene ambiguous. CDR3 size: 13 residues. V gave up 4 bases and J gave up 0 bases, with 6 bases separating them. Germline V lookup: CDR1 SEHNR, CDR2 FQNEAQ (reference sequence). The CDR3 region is CASSSQLNTEAFF. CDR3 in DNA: TGTGCCAGCAGCTCACAGCTGAACACTGAAGCTTTCTTT.

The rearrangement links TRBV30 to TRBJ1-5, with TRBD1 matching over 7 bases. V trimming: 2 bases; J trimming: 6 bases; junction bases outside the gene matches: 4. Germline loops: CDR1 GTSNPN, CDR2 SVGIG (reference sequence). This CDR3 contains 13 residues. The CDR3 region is CAWSLEGAQPQHF. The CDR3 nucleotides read TGTGCCTGGAGTCTGGAGGGGGCTCAGCCCCAGCATTTT.

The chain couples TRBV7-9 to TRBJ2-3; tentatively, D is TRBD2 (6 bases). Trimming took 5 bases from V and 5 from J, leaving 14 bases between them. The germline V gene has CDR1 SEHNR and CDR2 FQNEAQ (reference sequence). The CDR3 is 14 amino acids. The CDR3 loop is CASSLGLGGDTQYF. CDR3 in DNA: TGTGCCAGCAGCCTGGGTCTCGGGGGAGATACGCAGTATTTT. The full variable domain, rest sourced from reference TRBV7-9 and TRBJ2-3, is DTGVSQNPRHKITKRGQNVTFRCDPISEHNRLYWYRQTLGQGPEFLTYFQNEAQLEKSRLLSDRFSAERPKGSFSTLEIQRTEQGDSAMYLCASSLGLGGDTQYFGPGTRLTVL.

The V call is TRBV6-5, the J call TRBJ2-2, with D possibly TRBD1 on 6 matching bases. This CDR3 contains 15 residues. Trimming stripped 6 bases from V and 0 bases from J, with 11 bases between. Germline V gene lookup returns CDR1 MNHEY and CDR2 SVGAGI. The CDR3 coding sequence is TGTGCCAGCAGGCAAGACAGGTCGAACACCGGGGAGCTGTTTTTT. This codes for CASRQDRSNTGELFF.

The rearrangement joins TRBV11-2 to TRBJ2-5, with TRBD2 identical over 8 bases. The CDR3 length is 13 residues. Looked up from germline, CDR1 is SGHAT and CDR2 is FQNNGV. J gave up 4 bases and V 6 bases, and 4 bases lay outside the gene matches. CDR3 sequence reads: CASSGLAGETQYF. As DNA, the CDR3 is TGTGCCAGCAGTGGGCTAGCGGGAGAGACCCAGTACTTC.

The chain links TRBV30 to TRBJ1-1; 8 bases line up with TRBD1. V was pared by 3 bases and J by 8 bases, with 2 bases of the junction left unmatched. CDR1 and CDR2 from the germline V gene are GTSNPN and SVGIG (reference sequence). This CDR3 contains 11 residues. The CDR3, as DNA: TGTGCCTGGAGCGGGGACAGGGAAGCTTTCTTT. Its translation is CAWSGDREAFF. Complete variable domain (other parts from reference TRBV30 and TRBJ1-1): SQTIHQWPATLVQPVGSPLSLECTVEGTSNPNLYWYRQAAGRGLQLLFYSVGIGQISSEVPQNLSASRPQDRQFILSSKKLLLSDSGFYLCAWSGDREAFFGQGTRLTVV.